The entry below describes one T cell receptor beta chain. Its matching antigen is unknown. The data derive from a study of CXCR3-negative and CXCR3-positive naive CD8 T cells. By phenotype, naive CD8+ T cells were CD45RO-CCR7+CD27+CD95-. Study findings and constraints: No difference in surface CD5 was seen between naive subsets, and TCR strength was inferred from TRB CDR3 properties. After cryopreservation, expression of CXCR3 was partially reduced, and most assays were run with fresh PBMCs. Whereas memory cells differed, naive CXCR3-negative and CXCR3-positive cells shared similar TRBV-TRBJ usage. More hydrophobic TRB CDR3s were found in CXCR3-positive naive cells than in CXCR3-negative naive cells.

The CDR3 is 14 amino acids. The method, 5' RACE with UMI labels, was used to prepare the TRB cDNA libraries. TCRdb reanalyzed the 5' RACE reads, giving one entry per CDR3 protein sequence and no DNA. This sample contains over 100,000 distinct CDR3 sequences. The V and J genes are TRBV12-3 or TRBV12-4 and TRBJ1-5; there is no DNA to check the TCRdb D call of TRBD1. The sequence derives from a human donor in good health. Some clones in this sample may be carry-over from other donors' samples. Sequenced material: naive CXCR3+ CD8+ T cells from blood. The sample's subset: CD45RO-CCR7+CD27+CD95- naive CD8+ T cells expressing CXCR3 (TNR3+). CDR3 loop: CASSPLDPRQPQHF.